What follows are 8 T cell receptor beta chains derived from one specimen sequenced in a study of regulatory T cells in long-lasting Graves disease. Library construction for TCR beta used iRepertoire HTBI primers and Arm-PCR of CDR3 regions. One entry per CDR3 protein, called by TCRdb with MiXCR from the multiplex PCR reads. Among about 300,000 distinct CDR3 sequences listed, 18% were seen once. Indicated time point: newly diagnosed GD, antithyroid drugs for less than 3 months. There was RNA extracted from PBMCs, and the TCR library was made from it. The source was peripheral blood mononuclear cells (PBMCs), collected at new diagnosis, from a patient treated with antithyroid drugs. These receptors all come from a female donor with Graves disease.

As regards this clonotype: A much larger clone differs by one base, so this may be a read error. This CDR3 is missing its conserved last phenylalanine or tryptophan, likely due to a read error. The V gene is TRBV7-8, the J gene TRBJ2-1; 13 positions match TRBD2. The CDR3 length is 16 residues. Germline-derived CDR1 and CDR2 are SGHVS and FQNEAQ. Trimming took 4 bases from V and 6 from J; bases not matched to a gene: 6. CDR3 in DNA: TGTGCCAGCAGCTCGTGGACTAGCGGGAGAGCCAATGAGCAGTTCTAC. Residues: CASSSWTSGRANEQFY.

V and J are TRBV5-4 and TRBJ2-3; D tentatively fits TRBD1 or TRBD2 (6 bases each). This CDR3 is built from 15 residues. The germline gives CDR1 SGHNT, CDR2 YYREEE (reference sequence). Trimming cost V 3 bases and J 6 bases, with 17 bases left between them. The CDR3: CASSSSWGARDTQYF. The DNA for the CDR3 is TGTGCCAGCAGCTCTTCTTGGGGGGCGCGGGATACGCAGTATTTT.

Note on this clonotype: With a far larger clone one base away, a read error is the likely cause. This rearrangement joins TRBV6-6 to TRBJ1-2; weak D call: TRBD1 (5 bases). Germline assignment: CDR1 MNHNY and CDR2 SVGAGI (reference sequence). The CDR3 consists of 17 residues. The V end lost 0 bases, the J end lost 6 bases, and 20 bases lay between the germline ends. CDR3 region: CASSYSVRGAANHGYTF. The CDR3 DNA reads as TGTGCCAGCAGTTACTCGGTGCGTGGGGCTGCCAACCATGGCTACACCTTC.

This clonotype was counted at least ten times. The chain links TRBV12-5 to TRBJ2-3; possible D gene TRBD2, 6 bases. The CDR3 has 18 amino acids. Per the germline V gene, CDR1 is LGHNT and CDR2 is FRNRAP. Trimming stripped 0 bases from V and 0 bases from J, with 16 bases between. CDR3 coding DNA: TGTGCTAGTGGTTTGGTACTCGGCGGGGCAATTAGCACAGATACGCAGTATTTT. Protein: CASGLVLGGAISTDTQYF.

This clonotype occurred many times. The chain links TRBV7-6 to TRBJ1-1, with D unclear. There are 16 residues in the CDR3. Trimming took 1 base from V and 0 from J, leaving 12 bases between them. Germline V gives CDR1 SGHVS, CDR2 FNYEAQ. The chain's CDR3 is CASSLVSGSMNTEAFF. Written as DNA, the CDR3 is TGTGCCAGCAGCTTAGTTTCCGGGTCCATGAACACTGAAGCTTTCTTT.

At least ten counts were recorded for this clonotype. The V call is TRBV27, the J call TRBJ2-5; D is possibly TRBD2 (5 bases). Germline CDR1 reads MNHEY; CDR2 reads SMNVEV (reference sequence). Trimming removed 8 bases from V and 2 bases from J, with 9 bases in between. CDR3 length: 12 residues. CDR3 residues: CASWSGQETQYF. CDR3 nucleotides: TGTGCCAGCTGGAGCGGACAAGAGACCCAGTACTTC.

This clonotype was counted many times. J is TRBJ2-3 and V is TRBV10-2, with 12 positions matching TRBD2. The CDR3 has 19 residues. Trimming at V came to 8 bases and at J to 1 base, leaving 16 bases not matched to a gene. CDR1 is WSHSY and CDR2 is SAAADI in the germline V gene. CDR3 in DNA: TGCGCCAGCCGCCTGACCGGGACTAGCGGGCCCTTGGGCACAGATACGCAGTATTTT. It codes for CASRLTGTSGPLGTDTQYF.

This clonotype has only a few counts. The chain carries TRBV5-1 and TRBJ2-1, with TRBD2 matching 10 bases. Trimming cost V 4 bases and J 6 bases; bases outside gene matches: 7. Germline CDR1 SGHRS, CDR2 YFSETQ. The CDR3 sequence is 15 residues long. The DNA of the CDR3 is TGCGCCAGCAGCCTTACTAGCGGGGACCTCAATGAGCAGTTCTTC. Amino acid sequence: CASSLTSGDLNEQFF.